What follows are 25 T cell receptor beta chains derived from one specimen sequenced in a study of T-cell reconstitution after alpha-beta-depleted transplantation in children. The TCRbeta library incorporated unique molecular identifiers. Using its own MiXCR run on the PCR reads, TCRdb lists one record per CDR3 protein. The sample carries a few hundred thousand distinct CDR3 sequences, 9% to 12% recorded once. The material was PBMCs from the stem cell graft donor, obtained from the stem cell graft. Receptor source: a human donor who donated a stem cell graft to a child with acute lymphoblastic leukemia.

This clonotype was detected only a few times. The rearrangement uses TRBV7-9 and TRBJ2-2; 13 nucleotides line up with TRBD2. Per germline, CDR1 SEHNR and CDR2 FQNEAQ (reference sequence). The CDR3 runs 16 residues. V lost 5 bases to trimming and J lost 6 bases; unmatched junction nucleotides: 6. The CDR3 reads CASSPTSGRVPGELFF. DNA for the CDR3: TGTGCCAGCAGCCCAACTAGCGGGAGGGTGCCCGGGGAGCTGTTTTTT. Variable domain in full (rest from reference TRBV7-9 and TRBJ2-2): DTGVSQNPRHKITKRGQNVTFRCDPISEHNRLYWYRQTLGQGPEFLTYFQNEAQLEKSRLLSDRFSAERPKGSFSTLEIQRTEQGDSAMYLCASSPTSGRVPGELFFGEGSRLTVL.

This clonotype was counted many times. The chain joins TRBV5-5 to TRBJ2-7; D is possibly TRBD1 or TRBD2 (5 bases each). Germline V CDR1 and CDR2: SGHKS, YYEKEE (reference sequence). The CDR3 loop spans 14 amino acids. Trimming took off 4 bases at V and 6 bases at J, with 17 bases between the two ends. The CDR3 region has the DNA TGTGCCAGCAGCAATTCCTTTGGGACGCTCGAGCAGTACTTC. This encodes CASSNSFGTLEQYF.

In its sample, this clonotype was seen many times. The chain employs TRBV7-2 and TRBJ1-1; D gene uncertain. Germline CDR1 reads SGHTA; CDR2 reads FQGNSA. Trimming pared 2 bases from V and 1 base from J, leaving 8 bases between. There are 14 residues in the CDR3. CDR3 sequence reads: CASSLYGRNTEAFF. In nucleotides, the CDR3 is TGTGCCAGCAGCTTATACGGTAGGAACACTGAAGCTTTCTTT.

As concerns this clonotype: The junction and the germline gene differ at one end; a read error may be behind it. In DNA, the CDR3 is TGCGCCAGCAGCTTGACACAGGGCCCATACCGGGAGCTGTATTTT. This sequence encodes CASSLTQGPYRELYF. V is TRBV5-1 and J is TRBJ2-2; possibly TRBD1 or TRBD2 for D (6 bases each). CDR3 length: 15 amino acids. The germline V gene encodes CDR1 SGHRS and CDR2 YFSETQ.

In this sample, this clonotype turned up a few times. The chain links TRBV27 to TRBJ2-7, with 7 bases that match TRBD2. The trim removed 2 bases at V and 2 bases at J, leaving 6 bases unmatched. Germline-derived CDR1 and CDR2 are MNHEY and SMNVEV (reference sequence). This CDR3 is 15 amino acids long. The CDR3 protein is CASSLTGTNPYEQYF. CDR3 nucleotide sequence: TGTGCCAGCAGTTTAACCGGGACTAACCCCTACGAGCAGTACTTC.

This chain uses TRBV7-9 with TRBJ1-4; D is uncertain. The germline V and J ends were trimmed by 6 bases and 8 bases, with 10 bases remaining between them. The CDR3 covers 12 residues. Germline assignment: CDR1 SEHNR and CDR2 FQNEAQ (reference sequence). Written as DNA, the CDR3 is TGTGCCAGCAGATCACATAGGGAAAAACTGTTTTTT. Translated, it gives CASRSHREKLFF.

This clonotype turned up a few times. The chain joins TRBV7-3 to TRBJ2-1; 9 nucleotides match TRBD2. The CDR3 totals 16 residues. In germline, CDR1 is SGHTA, CDR2 FQGTGA. The V segment lost 5 bases and the J segment 4 bases; nucleotides outside the gene matches: 9. The CDR3 loop is CASSQRGLARYNEQFF. The CDR3, as DNA: TGTGCCAGCAGCCAAAGAGGACTAGCGAGGTACAATGAGCAGTTCTTC.

This clonotype was picked up many times. The chain is built from TRBV7-9 and TRBJ2-1, with a possible D match to TRBD2 (6 bases). The germline V gene encodes CDR1 SEHNR and CDR2 FQNEAQ (reference sequence). Trimming shortened V by 1 base and J by 8 bases, and 12 bases separated the two germline ends. This CDR3 comprises 14 residues. The CDR3 nucleotides are TGTGCCAGCAGCTTAGGGGACTTGATCCATGAGCAGTTCTTC. Amino acids: CASSLGDLIHEQFF.

This clonotype was detected many times. CDR3 nucleotide sequence: TGTGCCAGCAGCTTAAAAGGGACTAGCGGGAGTACCTACGAGCAGTACTTC. Residues: CASSLKGTSGSTYEQYF. The chain carries TRBV7-8 and TRBJ2-7; TRBD2 matches 14 bases. This CDR3 is built from 17 residues. V lost 2 bases, J lost 2 bases, and 5 bases stayed unmatched. Looked up from germline, CDR1 is SGHVS and CDR2 is FQNEAQ.

This clonotype was seen a handful of times. The chain is built from TRBV6-6 and TRBJ2-3; TRBD1 or TRBD2 may be the D gene (5 bases each). V lost 6 bases and J lost 5, with 9 bases in between. The CDR3 consists of 12 residues. The germline CDR1 and CDR2 sequences are MNHNY and SVGAGI (reference sequence). CDR3 coding DNA: TGTGCCAGCAGCAGGGCGGGAGATACGCAGTATTTT. It codes for CASSRAGDTQYF.

V gene TRBV27 combines with J gene TRBJ1-2, with a weak D call TRBD1 (6 bases). Germline CDR1 MNHEY, CDR2 SMNVEV (reference sequence). Trimming removed 6 bases from V and 6 bases from J, with 17 bases in between. The CDR3 is 14 amino acids. CDR3 loop: CASSQTGLSDGYTF. The CDR3 coding sequence is TGTGCCAGCAGCCAGACAGGTCTCTCGGATGGCTACACCTTC.

For this clonotype: A much larger clone sits a single nucleotide away, making a read error possible. The chain links TRBV28 to TRBJ2-1, with TRBD2 as a possible D gene (5 bases). Germline CDR1 is MDHEN and CDR2 is SYDVKM. V was pared by 6 bases and J by 3 bases, with 9 bases between. The CDR3 extends over 13 amino acids. This CDR3 is CASSPTSYNEQFF. The CDR3, as DNA: TGTGCCAGCAGCCCCACTAGCTACAATGAGCAGTTCTTC.

This clonotype was seen at least ten times. This chain connects TRBV27 to TRBJ2-1; D possibly corresponds to TRBD1 (6 bases). The CDR3 is 12 amino acids. Germline assignment: CDR1 MNHEY and CDR2 SMNVEV (reference sequence). V was cut by 4 bases and J by 9 bases, with 10 bases left in between. Here the CDR3 reads CASSYQGIEQFF. The CDR3 DNA reads as TGTGCCAGCAGTTACCAGGGGATTGAGCAGTTCTTC.

This clonotype has only a few counts. CDR3 residues: CASSKDGDSGNTIYF. CDR3 coding DNA: TGCGCCAGCAGCAAGGACGGAGATTCTGGAAACACCATATATTTT. The chain carries TRBV5-1 and TRBJ1-3, with D hard to call. Germline lookup yields CDR1 SGHRS and CDR2 YFSETQ. The CDR3 spans 15 residues. V lost 4 bases and J lost 1, with 12 bases in between.

CDR3 nucleotides: TGTGCCAGCAGCTTACAGGGAGGCACCAACACCATATATTTT. This gives the protein CASSLQGGTNTIYF. This chain links TRBV7-2 with TRBJ1-3; D possibly corresponds to TRBD1 (5 bases). The CDR3 is made up of 14 amino acids. Germline V CDR1 and CDR2: SGHTA, FQGNSA. V lost 2 bases to trimming and J lost 7 bases, with 12 bases between them.

The chain couples TRBV12-3 or TRBV12-4 to TRBJ2-3; D gene uncertain. Trimming shortened V by 6 bases and J by 1 base, and 11 bases separated the two germline ends. This CDR3 is built from 14 residues. CDR3 nucleotides: TGTGCCAGCAGACTTGACCAACGCACAGATACGCAGTATTTT. This gives the protein CASRLDQRTDTQYF.

This clonotype was found a few times. This chain links TRBV9 with TRBJ2-7, with TRBD2 identical over 10 bases. Per germline, CDR1 SGDLS and CDR2 YYNGEE. V dropped 2 bases and J dropped 6; count of bases not matched to a gene: 5. This CDR3 is built from 14 residues. CDR3 nucleotide sequence: TGTGCCAGCAGCGTTCTAGCGGGAGAAGGCGAGCAGTACTTC. Translating it yields CASSVLAGEGEQYF.

This clonotype was picked up many times. The rearrangement uses TRBV4-2 and TRBJ2-2, with D tentatively TRBD2 (5 bases). Trimming shortened V by 0 bases and J by 5 bases, and 13 bases separated the two germline ends. The CDR3 consists of 16 residues. CDR1 is LGHNA and CDR2 is YNFKEQ in the germline V gene. The CDR3 DNA follows: TGTGCCAGCAGCCAAGATTGGAGTAGCGCTACCGGGGAGCTGTTTTTT. Encoded protein: CASSQDWSSATGELFF.

This clonotype occurred a few times. V gene TRBV7-6 combines with J gene TRBJ2-7; TRBD1 matches 10 bases. CDR3 length equals 16 residues. The germline V gene has CDR1 SGHVS and CDR2 FNYEAQ. V was clipped by 1 base and J by 0 bases; unmatched bases: 3. The CDR3 DNA reads as TGTGCCAGCAGCTTAGACCGGGACAGGGGCTCCTACGAGCAGTACTTC. This encodes CASSLDRDRGSYEQYF.

V gene TRBV6-1 combines with J gene TRBJ2-7, with 10 bases matching TRBD1. Germline CDR1 reads MNHNS; CDR2 reads SASEGT. The CDR3 is 15 residues long. The ends lost 6 bases at V and 4 bases at J; junction bases unmatched: 9. DNA of the CDR3: TGTGCCAGCAGCCCCTTTAGACAGGGGGCATACGAGCAGTACTTC. This codes for CASSPFRQGAYEQYF.

The chain employs TRBV7-9 and TRBJ1-1; perhaps TRBD1 as D (5 bases). Trimming removed 1 base at V and 9 bases at J, with 9 bases between. The CDR3 spans 12 residues. Per germline, CDR1 SEHNR and CDR2 FQNEAQ (reference sequence). CDR3 amino acids: CASSLGGAQAFF. Written as DNA, the CDR3 is TGTGCCAGCAGCTTAGGAGGGGCTCAAGCTTTCTTT.

This clonotype was counted only a few times. The chain joins TRBV5-1 to TRBJ1-2; 7 positions match TRBD1. The CDR3 extends over 17 amino acids. Germline values: CDR1 SGHRS, CDR2 YFSETQ. Losses at the gene ends were 4 bases for V and 0 bases for J; bases not matched to a gene: 12. The CDR3 region is CASSKSRDSETNYGYTF. The CDR3 DNA reads TGCGCCAGCAGCAAGAGCCGGGACAGCGAGACTAACTATGGCTACACCTTC. The variable domain in full, with the rest retrieved from reference TRBV5-1 and TRBJ1-2, is KAGVTQTPRYLIKTRGQQVTLSCSPISGHRSVSWYQQTPGQGLQFLFEYFSETQRNKGNFPGRFSGRQFSNSRSEMNVSTLELGDSALYLCASSKSRDSETNYGYTFGSGTRLTVV.

This clonotype was counted at least ten times. The V and J genes are TRBV7-2 and TRBJ2-5; D unclear. CDR1 and CDR2 (germline): SGHTA, FQGNSA. The CDR3 runs to 14 residues. The V end lost 4 bases, the J end lost 3 bases, and 12 bases lay between the germline ends. CDR3 loop: CASSSRRFEETQYF. In DNA form, the CDR3 reads TGTGCCAGCAGCTCCCGGAGATTTGAAGAGACCCAGTACTTC.

This chain uses TRBV12-3 or TRBV12-4 with TRBJ2-3; D perhaps matches TRBD1 (7 bases). V was pared by 7 bases and J by 1 base, with 24 bases between. This CDR3 region has 18 residues. CDR3 region: CASTKTRDRAGRTDTQYF. The CDR3 nucleotides read TGTGCCAGCACCAAAACCCGCGACAGGGCGGGGCGCACAGATACGCAGTATTTT.

This clonotype occurred many times. The chain recombines TRBV29-1 with TRBJ2-3, with D perhaps given as TRBD1 or TRBD2 (5 bases each). The length of the CDR3 is 13 residues. V was shortened by 3 bases and J by 6 bases, with 13 bases between the two germline ends. Germline V gene data show CDR1 as SQVTM and CDR2 as ANQGSEA. CDR3 amino acids: CSVDLGASDTQYF. The CDR3 region has the DNA TGCAGCGTTGACCTCGGGGCCTCCGATACGCAGTATTTT.